These 12 T cell receptor beta chains share one sample of origin, sequenced in a study of T cell repertoires in cytomegalovirus infection. TCRdb redid the calling of the reads with MiXCR, one entry per CDR3 protein. The sample has some 180,000 distinct CDR3 sequences; 8.5% to 10% are singletons. The specimen was PBMCs. These receptors were taken from a human donor in good health (CMV status not recorded). Some clones in this sample may be carry-over from other donors' samples.

The table lists this clonotype with many counts. The chain links TRBV12-3 or TRBV12-4 to TRBJ1-1, with a possible D match to TRBD1 (5 bases). The V end was cut by 0 bases, the J end by 4 bases, with 9 bases between. The CDR3 runs 14 residues. CDR3 DNA sequence: TGTGCCAGCAGTTTAGCACAGGCTTTCACTGAAGCTTTCTTT. Translation: CASSLAQAFTEAFF.

This clonotype showed up just a few times. This chain uses TRBV9 with TRBJ1-3; D possibly corresponds to TRBD1 (6 bases). This CDR3 is built from 16 residues. Germline values: CDR1 SGDLS, CDR2 YYNGEE. Between the trimmed V and J ends, which lost 4 bases and 0 bases, there was a span of 14 bases. The CDR3 region is CASSRADRNSGNTIYF. CDR3 DNA sequence: TGTGCCAGCAGCAGAGCGGACAGAAACTCTGGAAACACCATATATTTT.

For the CDR3, the DNA is TGTGCCAGCAGTTACAAGGGTGTCTACGAGCAGTACTTC. Protein sequence: CASSYKGVYEQYF. The V gene is TRBV6-2 or TRBV6-3, the J gene TRBJ2-7; no clear D. Per germline, CDR1 MNHEY and CDR2 SVGEGT. V lost 2 bases to trimming and J lost 3 bases, with 8 bases between them. The CDR3 is made up of 13 amino acids.

V is TRBV20-1 and J is TRBJ2-2; D unresolved. CDR1 is DFQATT and CDR2 is SNEGSKA in the germline V gene (reference sequence). V lost 0 bases, J lost 2 bases, and 10 bases lay in between. The CDR3 has 15 residues. The CDR3 sequence is CSARDLYTNTGELFF. In nucleotides, the CDR3 is TGCAGTGCTAGAGATTTATATACAAACACCGGGGAGCTGTTTTTT.

In this sample, this clonotype turned up many times. The chain carries TRBV19 and TRBJ2-1, with D uncertain. From germline, CDR1 is LNHDA and CDR2 SQIVND (reference sequence). The CDR3 length is 13 residues. V lost 7 bases to trimming and J lost 0 bases, with 7 bases between them. CDR3: CASTASSYNEQFF. CDR3 bases: TGTGCCAGTACAGCTAGCTCCTACAATGAGCAGTTCTTC.

This clonotype appeared many times. The J gene is TRBJ2-1, the V gene TRBV5-1; 10 bases map to TRBD2. Germline values: CDR1 SGHRS, CDR2 YFSETQ. Germline trimming cut 1 base from V and 8 bases from J; bases unmatched to any gene: 3. The CDR3 has 14 amino acids. CDR3 loop: CASSLSGRADEQFF. The CDR3 DNA reads TGCGCCAGCAGCTTGAGCGGGAGGGCCGATGAGCAGTTCTTC.

This clonotype was seen repeatedly, ten times or more. This sequence joins TRBV20-1 and TRBJ2-5, with D possibly being TRBD1 or TRBD2 (5 bases each). V shed 6 bases and J shed 1 base, with 12 bases lying between them. Germline V gene sequence: CDR1 DFQATT, CDR2 SNEGSKA (reference sequence). CDR3 length equals 13 residues. The CDR3 bases are TGCAGTGCATTGGGGACCATCCAAGAGACCCAGTACTTC. This codes for CSALGTIQETQYF.

The table lists this clonotype with many counts. The V gene is TRBV28, the J gene TRBJ2-7; TRBD1 might be the D (6 bases). The CDR3 has 14 residues. CDR1 is MDHEN, CDR2 SYDVKM, per germline. The V end was cut by 6 bases, the J end by 0 bases, with 12 bases between. The CDR3 DNA follows: TGTGCCAGCAGCCCGCCGGACAGCTCCTACGAGCAGTACTTC. It is translated as CASSPPDSSYEQYF.

This clonotype was detected only once. Germline is not matched at one junction end, which may reflect a read error. V is TRBV4-1 and J is TRBJ1-2, with D unresolved. CDR1 is MGHRA, CDR2 YSYEKL, per germline. The CDR3 length is 12 residues. The CDR3 DNA is TGCGCCAGCAGCCAAGATATGGGTGGCTACAACTTC. This translates into CASSQDMGGYNF.

This clonotype was detected many times. The V gene is TRBV28, the J gene TRBJ2-3, with 14 bases fitting TRBD2. The V gene's germline CDR1 is MDHEN and CDR2 SYDVKM. V was clipped by 3 bases and J by 3 bases; unmatched bases: 2. The CDR3 runs to 16 residues. DNA for the CDR3: TGTGCCAGCAGTTTCGGACTAGCGGGGGGTACAGATACGCAGTATTTT. Residues: CASSFGLAGGTDTQYF.

CDR3 loop: CASSGPLREAFF. CDR3 nucleotide sequence: TGTGCCAGCAGTGGGCCCCTCAGGGAAGCTTTCTTT. The chain uses TRBV28 and TRBJ1-1; no clear D gene. The V gene lost 5 bases and the J gene lost 8 bases, with 12 bases spanning the gap. The CDR3 runs 12 residues. Germline V gene sequence: CDR1 MDHEN, CDR2 SYDVKM.

This clonotype occurred a few times. This chain links TRBV20-1 with TRBJ1-2; 9 bases align to TRBD1. This CDR3 has 14 amino acids. The ends lost 0 bases at V and 8 bases at J; junction bases unmatched: 7. Per the germline V gene, CDR1 is DFQATT and CDR2 is SNEGSKA (reference sequence). The DNA for the CDR3 is TGCAGTGCTAGAGATCAACAGGGGGCGAGCGGCTACACCTTC. Its translation: CSARDQQGASGYTF.